This TCR beta chain was identified in a study of regulatory T cells in long-lasting Graves disease. Study in general: Those Graves' patients who were newly diagnosed had been on antithyroid drugs under 3 months.

CDR3 regions were amplified by Arm-PCR using iRepertoire HTBI primers to build TCR beta libraries. TCRdb re-called the multiplex PCR reads with MiXCR, one entry per CDR3 protein. The profile shows about 620,000 distinct CDR3 sequences, roughly 15% of them singletons. The CDR3 has 10 residues. Trimming left V 6 bases short and J 3 bases short, with 2 bases between. Per the germline V gene, CDR1 is MNHEY and CDR2 is SVGAGI. This clonotype appeared many times. Time point here: newly diagnosed GD, antithyroid drugs for less than 3 months. PBMCs were the source of the RNA used for TCR sequencing. Another study also made use of these data, one on T cells in Graves' hyperthyroidism and ophthalmopathy.

The sequences come from peripheral blood mononuclear cells (PBMCs), collected at new diagnosis, from a patient treated with antithyroid drugs. This sequence joins TRBV6-5 and TRBJ1-1; D unclear. The sequence was obtained from a woman aged 25 to 39 with Graves disease. This CDR3 is CASRYTEAFF. The CDR3 DNA follows: TGTGCCAGCAGGTACACTGAAGCTTTCTTT.